The entry that follows covers one T cell receptor (beta chain) sequence. The CDR3 totals 11 residues. V shed 6 bases and J shed 16 bases, with 13 bases lying between them. Germline V gives CDR1 MNHNY, CDR2 SVGAGI (reference sequence). The data stem from a study of breast tumors, draining lymph nodes, adjacent tissues. In TCRdb, the multiplex PCR reads were re-called with MiXCR into one record per CDR3 protein. This table holds a few hundred thousand distinct CDR3 sequences, roughly a third found once. The lymph nodes were axillary draining lymph nodes from breast cancer patients. What was sequenced was axillary lymph node tissue. V and J are TRBV6-6 and TRBJ1-6; D uncertain. The receptor was derived from a female donor with breast cancer. Some clones in this sample may be carry-over from other donors' samples. CDR3 coding DNA: TGTGCCAGCAGACCTCGGGAGGAGCTCCACTTT. This gives the protein CASRPREELHF.